This T cell receptor beta chain was obtained from a study of T cell clonality in common variable immunodeficiency. Caucasian heritage predominated among both patients and controls. This clone was detected many times. What it binds is unknown. The CDR3 is cut off 3 residues early in the read; its end comes from the germline J gene. Equal genomic DNA amounts from CVID and control samples were sequenced. Repertoires were generated with immunoSEQ multiplex PCR, while TCRdb's copy carries only in-frame clones and drops some. The sample was found to contain tens of thousands of clones, and every one recurs. The CDR3 spans 16 residues. The germline gives CDR1 MDHEN, CDR2 SYDVKM. Germline trimming cut 7 bases from V and 0 bases from J; bases unmatched to any gene: 5. Study-wide findings and caveats: CVID subjects showed higher TCRbeta clonality than healthy controls. Compared with controls, CVID subjects had fewer shared TCRbeta clones.

The sample consisted of peripheral blood mononuclear cells. The sequence came from a person aged 18 to 69 in good health. The chain uses TRBV28 and TRBJ2-6, with 8 positions matching TRBD1. The CDR3 bases that were read are TGTGCCAGCAAAGGGACAGGCCACTCTGGGGCCAACGTC. Its protein product is CASKGTGHSGANV. The entire CDR3 protein reads CASKGTGHSGANVLTF.